The rows below give T cell receptor beta chains drawn from one sample of a study of cytomegalovirus exposure and HLA in healthy donors. Sequencing used immunoSEQ multiplex PCR; TCRdb keeps in-frame clones, though not all of them. This table holds about 160,000 clones, under 90% found once. Material for sequencing was PBMCs. Receptor source: a man between 25 and 39 years old in good health and CMV-seronegative. Both conserved end residues are part of each CDR3.

j_call | v_call | cdr3_aa
TRBJ1-1 | TRBV6-4 | CASSPRGNTEAFF
TRBJ2-2 | TRBV27 | CASSPGTGITGELFF
TRBJ1-1 | TRBV5-1 | CASSLVGEGMNTEAFF
TRBJ1-2 | TRBV25-1 | CASSEPGNGYGYTF
TRBJ1-2 | TRBV6-5 | CASSQDREKNYGYTF
TRBJ1-5 | TRBV6-1 | CASSVETPNQPQHF
TRBJ2-1 | TRBV5-6 | CASSWTSGGLNEQFF
TRBJ2-1 | TRBV30 | CASGREGYNEQFF
TRBJ2-3 | TRBV28 | CASSLVSGGSTDTQYF
TRBJ2-5 | TRBV11-2 | CASSLQGQGAETQYF
TRBJ1-1 | TRBV28 | CASIAPREAFF
TRBJ2-2 | TRBV7-9 | CSSSLDLAGVATGELFF
TRBJ2-1 | TRBV15 | CATSRYSIIADNEQFF
TRBJ2-3 | TRBV28 | CASSWTGVVNTQYF
TRBJ2-7 | TRBV9 | CASSVAADRVYEQYF
TRBJ1-2 | TRBV11-3 | CASSPDPGQGPSYGYTF
TRBJ1-6 | TRBV27 | CATAVSYNSPLHF
TRBJ1-3 | TRBV7-9 | CSSSLGQFGVGNTIYF
TRBJ2-7 | TRBV27 | CASSSVTDTYEQYF
TRBJ2-1 | TRBV15 | CATSRDRTSGTPGSYNEQFF
TRBJ1-2 | TRBV5-4 | CASSLERSGGYTF
TRBJ2-1 | TRBV25-1 | CASSEARGTYNEQFF
TRBJ1-6 | TRBV5-1 | CASSSNRDSYNSPLHF
TRBJ1-2 | TRBV5-4 | CASSKGTAGYTF
TRBJ1-1 | TRBV7-9 | CSSSLVNARATEAFF
TRBJ2-2 | TRBV7-3 | CASSLGQGVKAGELFF
TRBJ2-1 | TRBV5-4 | CASSLDTGGKNEQFF
TRBJ1-1 | TRBV4-1 | CASSGRTGMNTEAFF
TRBJ1-1 | TRBV6-1 | CASSESMNTEAFF
TRBJ1-5 | TRBV2 | CASSERTGADQPQHF
TRBJ1-2 | TRBV27 | CATAPDWSDGYTF
TRBJ1-1 | TRBV30 | CAWSVRENTEAFF
TRBJ1-6 | TRBV5-4 | CASSLGGRSSYNSPLHF
TRBJ1-1 | TRBV2 | CASRTGGRVTEAFF
TRBJ2-7 | TRBV28 | CASSSPFLDPGQGERHYEQYF
TRBJ2-3 | TRBV2 | CASSGGSISTDTQYF
TRBJ1-5 | TRBV2 | CASSPRMWTGGFKPQHF
TRBJ2-7 | TRBV21-1 | CASSNGQGETYEQYF